The 30 T cell receptor beta chains given below trace back to one sample, sequenced in a study of cytomegalovirus exposure and HLA in healthy donors. PCR employed 60 Vbeta and 13 Jbeta primers. Here immunoSEQ multiplex PCR was the method, and the copy in TCRdb shows in-frame clones only, minus some. The table includes some 98,000 clones, more than 60% detected once. The sequenced sample consisted of PBMCs. The receptor source for this set is a man aged 18 to 29 in good health and CMV-seropositive.

This sequence joins TRBV11-2 and TRBJ2-2; perhaps TRBD1 as D (6 bases). Germline values: CDR1 SGHAT, CDR2 FQNNGV. The ends were cut back, 0 bases at V and 8 bases at J, with 10 bases in the middle. The length of the CDR3 is 14 residues. CDR3 region: CASSLDFGTGELFF. In DNA form, the CDR3 reads TGTGCCAGCAGCTTAGATTTTGGGACAGGGGAGCTGTTTTTT.

The chain links TRBV4-1 to TRBJ1-3, with D uncertain. V gave up 5 bases and J gave up 2 bases, with 19 bases separating them. The CDR3 runs 17 residues. Germline V lookup: CDR1 MGHRA, CDR2 YSYEKL. The CDR3 DNA reads TGCGCCAGCAGCGACCCGGAGAGGGTGGTAACTGGAAACACCATATATTTT. Residues: CASSDPERVVTGNTIYF.

The rearrangement joins TRBV7-3 to TRBJ2-2, with 9 bases aligning to TRBD2. J was trimmed by 5 bases and V by 5 bases; bases with no gene match: 3. In germline, CDR1 is SGHTA, CDR2 FQGTGA. The CDR3 runs 14 residues. CDR3 residues: CASSRAGGTGELFF. The CDR3 DNA reads as TGTGCCAGCAGCCGGGCGGGGGGGACCGGGGAGCTGTTTTTT.

V and J are TRBV28 and TRBJ2-7; 9 bases line up with TRBD2. CDR1 MDHEN and CDR2 SYDVKM come from the germline V gene. This CDR3 contains 13 residues. Trimming at V came to 9 bases and at J to 6 bases, leaving 9 bases not matched to a gene. CDR3 bases: TGTGCCAGTCTCAGCGGGGGGTTCTTCGAGCAGTACTTC. It is translated as CASLSGGFFEQYF.

V usage is TRBV29-1 and J usage is TRBJ1-4; 8 bases map to TRBD1. CDR1 and CDR2 (germline): SQVTM, ANQGSEA. J was trimmed by 8 bases and V by 7 bases; bases with no gene match: 12. CDR3 length: 14 amino acids. CDR3 region: CSAQEQGAWEKLFF. CDR3 nucleotide sequence: TGCAGCGCTCAAGAGCAGGGGGCATGGGAAAAACTGTTTTTT.

The chain carries TRBV10-3 and TRBJ1-5; TRBD1 is a possible D gene (6 bases). Trimming took 4 bases from V and 7 from J, leaving 8 bases between them. Germline values: CDR1 ENHRY, CDR2 SYGVKD. The CDR3 contains 12 residues. CDR3 DNA sequence: TGTGCCATCAGTGGCCAGGGGCAGCCCCAGCATTTT. It is translated as CAISGQGQPQHF.

This clone was observed a few times. The rearrangement links TRBV10-3 to TRBJ1-3; possible D gene TRBD1, 5 bases. The CDR3 covers 17 residues. In germline, CDR1 is ENHRY, CDR2 SYGVKD. Trimming removed 3 bases at V and 0 bases at J, with 15 bases between. CDR3 DNA: TGTGCCATCAGTGATTTCGCAGGGCAAATCTCTGGAAACACCATATATTTT. This translates into CAISDFAGQISGNTIYF.

This rearrangement joins TRBV4-1 to TRBJ1-5, with 12 bases identical to TRBD1. Germline lookup yields CDR1 MGHRA and CDR2 YSYEKL. The CDR3 covers 17 residues. V lost 4 bases to trimming and J lost 6 bases; unmatched junction nucleotides: 10. In DNA, the CDR3 is TGCGCCAGCAGCCCCCTATGGGACAGGGGGCGCGGTCAGCCCCAGCATTTT. It specifies CASSPLWDRGRGQPQHF.

This rearrangement joins TRBV28 to TRBJ1-4; perhaps TRBD1 as D (6 bases). The V gene's germline CDR1 is MDHEN and CDR2 SYDVKM. CDR3 length equals 16 residues. The ends were cut back, 4 bases at V and 5 bases at J, with 17 bases in the middle. The CDR3 region has the DNA TGTGCCAGCAGTTCCCACGGCGGACAGCTAAATGAAAAACTGTTTTTT. The encoded protein is CASSSHGGQLNEKLFF. The full variable domain, rest sourced from reference TRBV28 and TRBJ1-4, is DVKVTQSSRYLVKRTGEKVFLECVQDMDHENMFWYRQDPGLGLRLIYFSYDVKMKEKGDIPEGYSVSREKKERFSLILESASTNQTSMYLCASSSHGGQLNEKLFFGSGTQLSVL.

V is TRBV30 and J is TRBJ2-1; the D gene is possibly TRBD2 (6 bases). The CDR3 has 14 residues. The germline CDR1 and CDR2 sequences are GTSNPN and SVGIG (reference sequence). Trimming took 3 bases from V and 0 from J, leaving 9 bases between them. CDR3 region: CAWSKTSSYNEQFF. The CDR3 DNA reads as TGTGCCTGGAGCAAGACTAGCTCCTACAATGAGCAGTTCTTC.

The V gene is TRBV7-8, the J gene TRBJ2-7; 7 nucleotides line up with TRBD1. CDR1 and CDR2 (germline): SGHVS, FQNEAQ. This CDR3 spans 17 amino acids. Germline trimming cut 5 bases from V and 0 bases from J; bases unmatched to any gene: 13. CDR3 DNA sequence: TGTGCCAGCAGCCCCCACTCCGGGGACAGCTACTCCTACGAGCAGTACTTC. Protein: CASSPHSGDSYSYEQYF.

The CDR3 DNA reads TGTGCCAGCAGTCCGTACAGGGTACAGGCCGGGGAGCTGTTTTTT. Translated: CASSPYRVQAGELFF. The V gene is TRBV27, the J gene TRBJ2-2; D might be TRBD1 (6 bases). CDR1 MNHEY and CDR2 SMNVEV come from the germline V gene (reference sequence). The ends were cut back, 5 bases at V and 6 bases at J, with 16 bases in the middle. The CDR3 length is 15 residues.

Here the CDR3 DNA reads TGTGCCAGCAGGGGCCCAGGGGGCGCGGGGGAGACCCAGTACTTC. This translates into CASRGPGGAGETQYF. The chain has TRBV2 and TRBJ2-5; 8 bases map to TRBD1. The CDR3 has 15 amino acids. Germline lookup yields CDR1 SNHLY and CDR2 FYNNEI. V lost 6 bases to trimming and J lost 5 bases; unmatched junction nucleotides: 11. Full variable domain (rest looked up from reference TRBV2 and TRBJ2-5): EPEVTQTPSHQVTQMGQEVILRCVPISNHLYFYWYRQILGQKVEFLVSFYNNEISEKSEIFDDQFSVERPDGSNFTLKIRSTKLEDSAMYFCASRGPGGAGETQYFGPGTRLLVL.

This chain links TRBV21-1 with TRBJ1-5; whether TRBD1, the table's D call, matches the DNA was not checked. TRBV21-1 is assigned pseudogene status. The CDR3 is made up of 16 amino acids. CDR3 region: CASSKAQDSINQPQHF. Here the CDR3 DNA reads TGTGCCAGCAGCAAAGCTCAGGACAGCATAAATCAGCCCCAGCATTTT.

This clone was seen only a few times. CDR3 amino acids: CASSQFGGPNTEAFF. The CDR3 DNA follows: TGCGCCAGCAGCCAATTCGGCGGCCCTAACACTGAAGCTTTCTTT. This chain uses TRBV4-1 with TRBJ1-1, with unresolved D. Germline CDR1 reads MGHRA; CDR2 reads YSYEKL. V lost 2 bases and J lost 2, with 12 bases in between. There are 15 residues in the CDR3.

This clone was counted once. V gene TRBV6-1 combines with J gene TRBJ1-6, with unresolved D. This CDR3 region has 13 residues. CDR1 and CDR2 (germline): MNHNS, SASEGT. V lost 3 bases and J 8 bases, leaving 8 bases between the germline ends. Written as DNA, the CDR3 is TGTGCCAGCAGTGATAGCCCCGATTCACCCCTCCACTTT. It yields the protein CASSDSPDSPLHF.

The chain is built from TRBV4-1 and TRBJ1-1; D not certain. This CDR3 is 12 amino acids long. Germline V gene lookup returns CDR1 MGHRA and CDR2 YSYEKL. V gave up 4 bases and J gave up 5 bases, with 8 bases separating them. The CDR3 DNA reads TGCGCCAGCAGCCTCACTCGGACTGAAGCTTTCTTT. Encoded protein: CASSLTRTEAFF.

The chain links TRBV2 to TRBJ2-2, with 10 positions matching TRBD2. The CDR3 has 18 residues. Germline V gene lookup returns CDR1 SNHLY and CDR2 FYNNEI. Germline trimming cut 0 bases from V and 7 bases from J; bases unmatched to any gene: 11. The CDR3 bases are TGTGCCAGCAGTGAAGCGCTTCCCAGCGGGGGGGCTGGCGGGGAGCTGTTTTTT. Translated, it gives CASSEALPSGGAGGELFF.

The chain joins TRBV28 to TRBJ2-1; 7 bases agree with TRBD2. With V trimmed by 5 bases and J by 3 bases, 10 bases remained unmatched. There are 16 residues in the CDR3. The germline CDR1 and CDR2 sequences are MDHEN and SYDVKM. The CDR3 sequence is CASSTRVAGDYNEQFF. The CDR3 nucleotides read TGTGCCAGCAGTACACGGGTCGCGGGGGACTACAATGAGCAGTTCTTC.

This clone was counted only a few times. The chain has TRBV28 and TRBJ1-6; the match to TRBD1 covers 9 bases. This CDR3 contains 16 residues. Germline lookup yields CDR1 MDHEN and CDR2 SYDVKM. Trimming cost V 6 bases and J 0 bases; bases outside gene matches: 3. DNA of the CDR3: TGTGCCAGCAGAGGACAGGGGAGCTCCTATAATTCACCCCTCCACTTT. Translating gives CASRGQGSSYNSPLHF. Drawing the rest from reference TRBV28 and TRBJ1-6, the complete variable domain is DVKVTQSSRYLVKRTGEKVFLECVQDMDHENMFWYRQDPGLGLRLIYFSYDVKMKEKGDIPEGYSVSREKKERFSLILESASTNQTSMYLCASRGQGSSYNSPLHFGNGTRLTVT.

The V and J genes are TRBV2 and TRBJ1-1; 8 bases match TRBD1. This CDR3 comprises 16 residues. The ends lost 2 bases at V and 2 bases at J; junction bases unmatched: 7. The germline V gene encodes CDR1 SNHLY and CDR2 FYNNEI. The DNA for the CDR3 is TGTGCCAGCAGTGAATGGACGACAGGGGTAAACACTGAAGCTTTCTTT. Its protein product is CASSEWTTGVNTEAFF. The variable domain in full, completed from reference TRBV2 and TRBJ1-1, reads EPEVTQTPSHQVTQMGQEVILRCVPISNHLYFYWYRQILGQKVEFLVSFYNNEISEKSEIFDDQFSVERPDGSNFTLKIRSTKLEDSAMYFCASSEWTTGVNTEAFFGQGTRLTVV.

Points on this clone: Different DNA sequences within this sample yield the same CDR3. V is TRBV6-4 and J is TRBJ2-3; TRBD2 aligns across 7 bases. Germline V gene sequence: CDR1 MRHNA, CDR2 SNTAGT. J gave up 2 bases and V 8 bases, and 4 bases lay outside the gene matches. The CDR3 length is 13 residues. The CDR3 sequence is CASGRGVTDTQYF. CDR3 nucleotide sequence: TGTGCCAGCGGACGGGGGGTCACAGATACGCAGTATTTT.

This chain links TRBV30 with TRBJ2-5; 7 bases fit TRBD1. This CDR3 spans 15 amino acids. Germline CDR1 GTSNPN, CDR2 SVGIG (reference sequence). The V and J ends lost 2 bases and 2 bases, in that order; junction bases with no gene match: 8. The CDR3 region is CAWSPKTGLQETQYF. The CDR3 bases are TGTGCCTGGAGTCCTAAGACAGGGCTTCAAGAGACCCAGTACTTC. Filled out from reference TRBV30 and TRBJ2-5, the complete variable domain reads SQTIHQWPATLVQPVGSPLSLECTVEGTSNPNLYWYRQAAGRGLQLLFYSVGIGQISSEVPQNLSASRPQDRQFILSSKKLLLSDSGFYLCAWSPKTGLQETQYFGPGTRLLVL.

The chain carries TRBV5-1 and TRBJ2-2, with 7 bases matching TRBD2. The CDR3 extends over 15 amino acids. Germline V lookup: CDR1 SGHRS, CDR2 YFSETQ. Trimming at V came to 2 bases and at J to 1 base, leaving 2 bases not matched to a gene. In DNA, the CDR3 is TGCGCCAGCAGCTTTGGGACTATGAACACCGGGGAGCTGTTTTTT. Translation: CASSFGTMNTGELFF.

CDR3 region: CSVESQGNEQYF. DNA of the CDR3: TGCAGCGTTGAAAGTCAGGGGAACGAGCAGTACTTC. The V call is TRBV29-1, the J call TRBJ2-7, with D possibly matching TRBD1 (6 bases). Germline loops: CDR1 SQVTM, CDR2 ANQGSEA. This CDR3 has 12 amino acids. Trimming removed 2 bases at V and 5 bases at J, with 10 bases between.

The V and J genes are TRBV11-2 and TRBJ1-6, with TRBD1 identical over 9 bases. Germline CDR1 and CDR2: SGHAT and FQNNGV. V lost 5 bases, J lost 14 bases, and 16 bases stayed unmatched. The CDR3 is 16 amino acids. The CDR3 sequence: CASSTRRGTGRFTLHF. As DNA, the CDR3 is TGTGCCAGCAGCACCCGGAGAGGGACAGGGAGATTTACCCTCCACTTT.

This clone was seen more than once but under ten times. This chain links TRBV28 with TRBJ2-7, with D perhaps matching TRBD1 (6 bases). The CDR3 loop spans 15 amino acids. The germline V and J ends were trimmed by 6 bases and 2 bases, with 17 bases remaining between them. Per the germline V gene, CDR1 is MDHEN and CDR2 is SYDVKM. The CDR3 DNA reads as TGTGCCAGCAGGACGGACAGCGAGGCAACCTACGAGCAGTACTTC. It translates to CASRTDSEATYEQYF.

The gene calls are TRBV19 and TRBJ1-6; no firm D call. Trimming cost V 3 bases and J 8 bases, with 5 bases left between them. CDR1 is LNHDA and CDR2 is SQIVND in the germline V gene (reference sequence). This CDR3 comprises 12 residues. The CDR3, as DNA: TGTGCCAGTAGTATCGGAGATTCACCCCTCCACTTT. Its protein is CASSIGDSPLHF.

This CDR3 reads CASSEEWTVPEQYF. Here the CDR3 DNA reads TGTGCCAGCAGTGAAGAGTGGACAGTCCCCGAGCAGTACTTC. The J gene is TRBJ2-7, the V gene TRBV6-1, with TRBD1 as a possible D gene (6 bases). The germline CDR1 and CDR2 sequences are MNHNS and SASEGT. Trimming left V 1 base short and J 6 bases short, with 13 bases between. The length of the CDR3 is 14 residues.

This sequence joins TRBV18 and TRBJ1-2; D is possibly TRBD1 (6 bases). V lost 3 bases and J lost 5, with 16 bases in between. The germline gives CDR1 KGHSH, CDR2 LQKENI. The CDR3 extends over 15 amino acids. As DNA, the CDR3 is TGTGCCAGCTCACCCGCAGACAGGCCGTTTTATGGCTACACCTTC. Translated, it gives CASSPADRPFYGYTF.